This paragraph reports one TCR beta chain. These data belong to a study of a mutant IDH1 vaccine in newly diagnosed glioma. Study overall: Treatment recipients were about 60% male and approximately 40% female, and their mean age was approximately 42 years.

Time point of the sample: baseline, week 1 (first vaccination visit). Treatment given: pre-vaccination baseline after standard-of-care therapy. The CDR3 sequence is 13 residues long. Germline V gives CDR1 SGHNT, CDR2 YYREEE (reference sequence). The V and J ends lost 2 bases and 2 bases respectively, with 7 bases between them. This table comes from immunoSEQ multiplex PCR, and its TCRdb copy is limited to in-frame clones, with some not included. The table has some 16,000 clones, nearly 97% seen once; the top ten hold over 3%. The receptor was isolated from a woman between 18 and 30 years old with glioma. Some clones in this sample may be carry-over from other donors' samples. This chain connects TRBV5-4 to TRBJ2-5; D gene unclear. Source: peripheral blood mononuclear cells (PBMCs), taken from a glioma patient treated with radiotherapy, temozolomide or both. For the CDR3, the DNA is TGTGCCAGCAGCTTTCAAGAACAAGAGACCCAGTACTTC. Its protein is CASSFQEQETQYF.